Listed below are T cell receptor beta chains from one sample, sequenced in a study of blood T cell repertoires in COVID-19. Generated by immunoSEQ multiplex PCR, the TCRdb table keeps only in-frame clones and is missing some. The table records 200,000 to 250,000 clones, around 83% of them present only once. The sample taken for sequencing was peripheral blood. Every receptor here comes from a human donor in a cohort sampled during active COVID-19. CDR3s include the opening cysteine and the closing phenylalanine or tryptophan. Clone size is stated in some rows and not others, as once, few, many or a class when expanded.

j_call | v_call | clone_size | cdr3_aa
TRBJ1-1 | TRBV7-9 | - | CASNKGARTEAFF
TRBJ2-1 | TRBV7-2 | - | CASSLPGTSGWSSYNEQFF
TRBJ2-2 | TRBV28 | - | CASTSTAGGQNTGELFF
TRBJ2-3 | TRBV28 | - | CASKGGITDTQYF
TRBJ2-7 | TRBV19 | - | CASSIVAISYEQYF
TRBJ2-5 | TRBV19 | once | CASSPSSSGQGQETQYF
TRBJ2-3 | TRBV15 | - | CATSSPSLAGGPTDTQYF
TRBJ1-1 | TRBV5-1 | - | CASSLVDRICEAFF
TRBJ1-5 | TRBV30 | - | CAWSVGTLRHQPQHF
TRBJ2-7 | TRBV18 | - | CASSPPGQTYEQYF
TRBJ2-2 | TRBV18 | - | CASSPQGQSRTGELFF
TRBJ2-1 | TRBV24-1 | - | CATGRAGYNEQFF
TRBJ2-7 | TRBV6-1 | - | CASSENPSGSYEQYF
TRBJ1-1 | TRBV27 | - | CASSFVENTEAFF
TRBJ2-3 | TRBV5-6 | - | CASSFGRGLGTDTQYF
TRBJ2-5 | TRBV5-1 | - | CASPDRAEETQYF
TRBJ2-6 | TRBV1 | many | CTSSRDTSGANVLTF
TRBJ2-3 | TRBV11-2 | - | CASSFGSGRATDTQYF
TRBJ1-2 | TRBV18 | - | CASSTGGRGYTF